This TCR beta chain was captured in a study of T cell repertoires in cytomegalovirus infection. Whole-study findings and limits: CMV-specific TCR beta clonotypes restricted by HLA-C were the ones dominating the ex vivo response.

This clonotype was seen repeatedly, ten times or more. What it binds is not known. From the reads, TCRdb called clonotypes with MiXCR, one entry per CDR3 protein. The table lists under 800,000 distinct CDR3 sequences, more than 20% of them singletons, with around 8% in the top ten. The germline CDR1 and CDR2 sequences are SGDLS and YYNGEE. The CDR3 covers 12 residues. The ends were cut back, 0 bases at V and 7 bases at J, with 4 bases in the middle. Sequenced input: CD8+ T cells from PBMCs. The source of this sequence is a human donor in good health (CMV status not recorded). Some clones in this sample may be carry-over from other donors' samples. The chain combines TRBV9 with TRBJ2-2; D not resolved. As DNA, the CDR3 is TGTGCCAGCAGCGTAGGCAGCGGGGAGCTGTTTTTT. This codes for CASSVGSGELFF.